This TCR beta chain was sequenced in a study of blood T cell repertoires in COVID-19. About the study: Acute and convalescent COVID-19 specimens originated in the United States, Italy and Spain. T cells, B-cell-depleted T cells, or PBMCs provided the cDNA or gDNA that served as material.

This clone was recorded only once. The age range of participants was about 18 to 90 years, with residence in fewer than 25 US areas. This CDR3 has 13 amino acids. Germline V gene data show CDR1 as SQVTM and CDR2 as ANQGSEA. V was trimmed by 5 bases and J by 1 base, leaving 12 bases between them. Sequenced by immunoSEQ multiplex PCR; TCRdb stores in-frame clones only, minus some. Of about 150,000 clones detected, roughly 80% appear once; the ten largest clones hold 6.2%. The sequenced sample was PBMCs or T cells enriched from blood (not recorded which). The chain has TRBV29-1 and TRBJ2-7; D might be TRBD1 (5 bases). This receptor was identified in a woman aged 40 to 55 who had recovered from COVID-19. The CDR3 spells CSVQGGESYEQYF. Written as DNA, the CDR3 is TGCAGCGTTCAGGGCGGCGAGTCCTACGAGCAGTACTTC.